This TCR beta chain came from a study of early stage breast cancer tumors. Method: immunoSEQ multiplex PCR; TCRdb's copy keeps in-frame clones and lacks some. The table has about 8,400 clones, around three quarters seen once. There are 18 residues in the CDR3. V was clipped by 3 bases and J by 0 bases; unmatched bases: 9. Per germline, CDR1 SGHKS and CDR2 YYEKEE (reference sequence). The sequencing input was normal breast tissue next to the tumor. The chain is built from TRBV5-5 and TRBJ1-5, with 10 bases lining up with TRBD1. This sequence was found in a person between 55 and 69 years old with breast cancer. This chain's CDR3 is CASSSAGTGANSNQPQHF. The CDR3 DNA follows: TGTGCCAGCAGCTCGGCCGGGACAGGGGCTAATAGCAATCAGCCCCAGCATTTT.